This T cell receptor (beta chain) was sequenced in a study of OX40 agonist ivuxolimab in advanced cancers. Study-level information: The dose-escalation cohort was about 80% male, with a mean age of around 54 years, ranging roughly 20 to 90. General study points: Among the lowest peripheral clonal expansion occurred in 0.1-3.0 mg/kg partial responders. Nonresponders, in some cases, also had low normalized T-cell clonal expansion.

Profiled with immunoSEQ multiplex PCR; TCRdb holds only in-frame clones, not every one. Here the sample spans just over 50,000 clones, approximately 84% being singletons. It was autoimmune disease history or systemic immunosuppression that excluded patients. V was pared by 5 bases and J by 8 bases, with 15 bases between. Per germline, CDR1 MNHEY and CDR2 SMNVEV (reference sequence). The CDR3 sequence is 13 residues long. In regard to this clone: Antigen: not known.

The V gene is TRBV27, the J gene TRBJ1-2; D might be TRBD1 (5 bases). The specimen comprised CD4+ or CD8+ T cells sorted from blood, sampled in a trial of the OX40 agonist ivuxolimab. The TCR sequence derives from an adult with an advanced solid tumor such as melanoma, head and neck, liver or kidney cancer. In DNA, the CDR3 is TGTGCCAGCAGTCCCTTAACCCAGGGCGGCTACACCTTC. Protein sequence: CASSPLTQGGYTF.